This entry concerns a single TCR beta chain. The CDR3 contains 15 residues. V lost 3 bases and J lost 2, with 12 bases in between. Germline V lookup: CDR1 SGHTA, CDR2 FQGNSA. This specimen belongs to a study of blood T cell repertoires in COVID-19. At the level of the study: T cells, B-cell-depleted T cells, or PBMCs provided the cDNA or gDNA that served as material.

In the study's own analysis: Nucleated cell counts were estimated from reference gene primer amplification. Profiled with immunoSEQ multiplex PCR; TCRdb holds only in-frame clones, not every one. From that table come the V and J calls and clone size; the DNA was used to work out D and trimming. The data hold tens of thousands of clones, with around 83% observed a single time. The chain uses TRBV7-2 and TRBJ2-3; perhaps TRBD2 as D (6 bases). The source material was peripheral blood. The clonotype comes from an elderly man with active COVID-19. The CDR3 sequence is CASSFTAGNTDTQYF. CDR3 sequence (DNA): TGTGCCAGCAGCTTTACTGCGGGGAACACAGATACGCAGTATTTT. The full variable domain, its missing parts supplied by reference TRBV7-2 and TRBJ2-3, is GAGVSQSPSNKVTEKGKDVELRCDPISGHTALYWYRQSLGQGLEFLIYFQGNSAPDKSGLPSDRFSAERTGGSVSTLTIQRTQQEDSAVYLCASSFTAGNTDTQYFGPGTRLTVL.